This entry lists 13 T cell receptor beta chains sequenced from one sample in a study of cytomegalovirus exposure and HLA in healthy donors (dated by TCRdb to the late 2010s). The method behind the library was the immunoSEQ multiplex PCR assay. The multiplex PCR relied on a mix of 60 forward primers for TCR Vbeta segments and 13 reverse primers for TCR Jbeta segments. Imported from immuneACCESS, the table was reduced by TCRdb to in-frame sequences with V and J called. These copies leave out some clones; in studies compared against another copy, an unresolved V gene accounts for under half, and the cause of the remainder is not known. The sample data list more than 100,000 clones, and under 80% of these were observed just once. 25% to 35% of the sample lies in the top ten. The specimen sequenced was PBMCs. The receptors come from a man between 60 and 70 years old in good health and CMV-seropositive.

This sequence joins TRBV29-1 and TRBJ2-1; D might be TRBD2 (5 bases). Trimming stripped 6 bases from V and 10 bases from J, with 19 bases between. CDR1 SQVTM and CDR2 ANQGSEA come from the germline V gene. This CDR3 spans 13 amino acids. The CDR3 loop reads CSVHLQTRGEQFF. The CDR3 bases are TGCAGCGTGCATTTACAAACTCGGGGAGAGCAGTTCTTC.

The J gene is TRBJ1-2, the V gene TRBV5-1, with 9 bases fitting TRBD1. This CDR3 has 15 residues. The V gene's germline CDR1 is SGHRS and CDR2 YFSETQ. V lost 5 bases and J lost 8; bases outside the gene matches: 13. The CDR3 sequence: CASSLTPGTGNGYTF. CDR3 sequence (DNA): TGCGCCAGCAGTCTAACTCCCGGGACAGGGAACGGCTACACCTTC.

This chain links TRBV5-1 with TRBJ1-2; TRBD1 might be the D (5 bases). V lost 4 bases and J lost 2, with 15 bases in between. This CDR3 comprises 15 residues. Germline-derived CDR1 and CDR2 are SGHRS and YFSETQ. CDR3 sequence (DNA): TGCGCCAGCAGCCTGGGGAGGGGCCCGAACTATGGCTACACCTTC. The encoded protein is CASSLGRGPNYGYTF.

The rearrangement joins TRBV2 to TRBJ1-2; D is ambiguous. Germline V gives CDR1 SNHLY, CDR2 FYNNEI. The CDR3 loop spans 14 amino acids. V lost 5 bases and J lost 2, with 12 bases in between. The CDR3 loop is CASSIREQNYGYTF. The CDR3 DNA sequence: TGTGCCAGCAGTATCCGGGAGCAGAACTATGGCTACACCTTC.

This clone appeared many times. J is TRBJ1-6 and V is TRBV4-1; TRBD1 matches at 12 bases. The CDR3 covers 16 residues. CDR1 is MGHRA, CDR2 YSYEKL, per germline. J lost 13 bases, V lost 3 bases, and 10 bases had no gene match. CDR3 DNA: TGCGCCAGCAGCCATGGAGGGACAGGGGGCCTCATTCCCCTCCACTTT. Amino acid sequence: CASSHGGTGGLIPLHF.

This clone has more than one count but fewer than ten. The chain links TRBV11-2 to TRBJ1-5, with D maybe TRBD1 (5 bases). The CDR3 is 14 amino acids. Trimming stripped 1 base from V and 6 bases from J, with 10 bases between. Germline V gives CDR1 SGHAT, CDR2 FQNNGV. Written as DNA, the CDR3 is TGTGCCAGCAGCTTAGTAGGGGAATCTCAGCCCCAGCATTTT. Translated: CASSLVGESQPQHF.

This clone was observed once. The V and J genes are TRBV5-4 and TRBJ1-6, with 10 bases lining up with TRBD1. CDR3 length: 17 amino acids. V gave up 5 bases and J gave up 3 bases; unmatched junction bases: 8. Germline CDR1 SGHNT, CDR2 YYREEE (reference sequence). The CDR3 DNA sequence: TGTGCCAGCAGTTTCGGACAGGGGGGGGTCTATAATTCACCCCTCCACTTT. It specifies CASSFGQGGVYNSPLHF.

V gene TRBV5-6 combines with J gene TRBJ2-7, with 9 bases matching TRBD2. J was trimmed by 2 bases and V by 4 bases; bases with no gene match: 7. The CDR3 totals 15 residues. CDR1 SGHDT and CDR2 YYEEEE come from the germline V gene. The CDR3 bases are TGTGCCAGCAGCCCCTCCTGGACTAGCGCCTACGAGCAGTACTTC. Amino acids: CASSPSWTSAYEQYF.

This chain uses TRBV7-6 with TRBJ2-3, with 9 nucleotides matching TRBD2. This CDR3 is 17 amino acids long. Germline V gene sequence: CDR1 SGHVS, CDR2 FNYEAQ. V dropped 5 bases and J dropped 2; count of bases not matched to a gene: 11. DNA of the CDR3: TGTGCCAGCAGCCGCGGATCTAGCGGGATTTCCACAGATACGCAGTATTTT. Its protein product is CASSRGSSGISTDTQYF.

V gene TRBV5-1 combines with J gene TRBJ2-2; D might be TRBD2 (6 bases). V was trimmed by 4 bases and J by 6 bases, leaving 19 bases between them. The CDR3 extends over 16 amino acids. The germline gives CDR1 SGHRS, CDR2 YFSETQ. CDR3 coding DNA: TGCGCCAGCAGCCCGGAGGGAAGGCAAGGGGCCGGGGAGCTGTTTTTT. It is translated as CASSPEGRQGAGELFF.

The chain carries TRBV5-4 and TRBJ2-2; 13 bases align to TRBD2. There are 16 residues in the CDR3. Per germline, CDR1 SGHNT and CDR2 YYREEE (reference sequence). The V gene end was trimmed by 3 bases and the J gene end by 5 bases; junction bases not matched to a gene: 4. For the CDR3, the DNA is TGTGCCAGCAGCTCGACTAGCGGGAGGAGTACCGGGGAGCTGTTTTTT. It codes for CASSSTSGRSTGELFF. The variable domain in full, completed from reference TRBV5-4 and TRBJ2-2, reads ETGVTQSPTHLIKTRGQQVTLRCSSQSGHNTVSWYQQALGQGPQFIFQYYREEENGRGNFPPRFSGLQFPNYSSELNVNALELDDSALYLCASSSTSGRSTGELFFGEGSRLTVL.

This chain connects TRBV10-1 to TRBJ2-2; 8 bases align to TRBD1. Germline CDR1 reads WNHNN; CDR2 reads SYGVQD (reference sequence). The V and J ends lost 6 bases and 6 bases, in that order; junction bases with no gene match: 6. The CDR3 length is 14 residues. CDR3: CASRQDRAPGELFF. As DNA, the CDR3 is TGCGCCAGCAGACAGGACAGGGCGCCCGGGGAGCTGTTTTTT.

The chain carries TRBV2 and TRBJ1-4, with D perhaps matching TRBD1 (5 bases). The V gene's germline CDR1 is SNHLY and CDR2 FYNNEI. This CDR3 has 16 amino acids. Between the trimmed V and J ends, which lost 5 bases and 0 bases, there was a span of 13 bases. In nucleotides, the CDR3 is TGTGCCAGCAGTCAGGGAGGGCCCGCAACTAATGAAAAACTGTTTTTT. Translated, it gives CASSQGGPATNEKLFF.